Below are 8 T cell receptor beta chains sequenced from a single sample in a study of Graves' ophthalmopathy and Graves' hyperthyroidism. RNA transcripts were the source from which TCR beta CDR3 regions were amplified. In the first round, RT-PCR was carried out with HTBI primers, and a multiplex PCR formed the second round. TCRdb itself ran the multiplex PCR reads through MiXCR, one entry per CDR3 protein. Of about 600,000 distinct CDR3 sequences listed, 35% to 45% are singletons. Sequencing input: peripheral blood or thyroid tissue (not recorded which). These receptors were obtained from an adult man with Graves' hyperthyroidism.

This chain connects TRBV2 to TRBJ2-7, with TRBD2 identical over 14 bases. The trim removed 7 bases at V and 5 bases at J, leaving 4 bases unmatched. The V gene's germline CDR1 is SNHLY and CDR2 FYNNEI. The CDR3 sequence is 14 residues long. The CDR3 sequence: CASTTSGGANEQYF. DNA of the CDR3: TGTGCCAGCACGACTAGCGGGGGGGCCAACGAGCAGTACTTC.

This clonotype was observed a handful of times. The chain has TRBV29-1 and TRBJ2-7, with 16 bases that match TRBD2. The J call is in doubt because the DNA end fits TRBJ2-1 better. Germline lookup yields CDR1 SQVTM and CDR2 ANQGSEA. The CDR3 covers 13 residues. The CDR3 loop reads CSVGTSGGDEQFF. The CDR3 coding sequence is TGCAGCGTCGGGACTAGCGGGGGGGATGAGCAGTTCTTC.

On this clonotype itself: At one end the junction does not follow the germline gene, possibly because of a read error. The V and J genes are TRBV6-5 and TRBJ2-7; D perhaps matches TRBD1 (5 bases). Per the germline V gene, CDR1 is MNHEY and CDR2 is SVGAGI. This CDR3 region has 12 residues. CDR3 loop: CATQQDTYEQCF. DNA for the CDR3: TGTGCCACCCAACAGGACACCTACGAGCAGTGCTTC.

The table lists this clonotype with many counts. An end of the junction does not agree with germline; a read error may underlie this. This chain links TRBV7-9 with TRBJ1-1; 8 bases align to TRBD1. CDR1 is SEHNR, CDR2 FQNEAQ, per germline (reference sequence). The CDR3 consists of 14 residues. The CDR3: CASRGQGTNAEAFF. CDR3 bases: TGTGCCAGCAGAGGACAGGGAACGAACGCTGAAGCTTTCTTT.

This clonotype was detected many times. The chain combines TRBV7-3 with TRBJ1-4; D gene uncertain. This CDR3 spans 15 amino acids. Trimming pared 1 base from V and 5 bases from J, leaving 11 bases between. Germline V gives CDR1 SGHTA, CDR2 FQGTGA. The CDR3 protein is CASSLNGRENEKLFF. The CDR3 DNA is TGTGCCAGCAGCTTAAACGGACGAGAGAATGAAAAACTGTTTTTT.

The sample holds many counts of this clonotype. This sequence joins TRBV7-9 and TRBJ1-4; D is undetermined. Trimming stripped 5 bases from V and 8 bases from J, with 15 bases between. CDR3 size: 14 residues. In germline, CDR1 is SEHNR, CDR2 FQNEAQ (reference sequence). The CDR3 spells CASSLTAGDEKLFF. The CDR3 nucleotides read TGTGCCAGCAGCCTAACCGCGGGTGACGAAAAACTGTTTTTT.

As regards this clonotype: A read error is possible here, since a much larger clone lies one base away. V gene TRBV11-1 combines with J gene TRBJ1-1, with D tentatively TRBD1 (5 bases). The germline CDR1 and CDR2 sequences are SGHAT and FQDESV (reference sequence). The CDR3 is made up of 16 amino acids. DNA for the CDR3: TGTGCCTGCAGCTTAGCTGATCGGGGCATGAACACTGAAGCTTTCTTT. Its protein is CACSLADRGMNTEAFF.

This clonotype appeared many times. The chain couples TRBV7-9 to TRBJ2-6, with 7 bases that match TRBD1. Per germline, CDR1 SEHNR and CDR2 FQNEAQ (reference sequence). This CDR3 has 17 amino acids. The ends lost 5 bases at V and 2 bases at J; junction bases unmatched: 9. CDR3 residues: CASSPGQSPTGANVLTF. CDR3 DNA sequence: TGTGCCAGCAGCCCGGGACAGAGTCCTACTGGGGCCAACGTCCTGACTTTC.